Reported below is one TCR beta chain. The antigen is unknown. TCRdb reprocessed the RACE reads via MiXCR and lists one record per CDR3 protein. This table holds 85,000 to 100,000 distinct CDR3 sequences, less than 35% found once. This entry comes from a study of human T cells and chemical hapten exposure. Study-wide points: TCRs whose frequency exceeded 1 in 1000 remained the same following DPC sensitization.

V was cut by 2 bases and J by 3 bases, with 8 bases left in between. Germline loops: CDR1 SGHRS, CDR2 YFSETQ. This CDR3 comprises 13 residues. Time point here: patch test 3, about 24 weeks after DPC sensitization. Noted treatment: therapeutic diphenylcyclopropenone sensitization with weekly scalp DPC. The sample here was whole blood, taken in connection with sensitization to the hapten diphenylcyclopropenone (DPC). V gene TRBV5-1 combines with J gene TRBJ1-1; D gene ambiguous. The sequence was collected from a man aged 40-55 years with alopecia areata. Some clones in this sample may be carry-over from other donors' samples. CDR3 bases: TGCGCCAGCAGCTTCCACAGTGACACTGAAGCTTTCTTT. Its translation is CASSFHSDTEAFF.